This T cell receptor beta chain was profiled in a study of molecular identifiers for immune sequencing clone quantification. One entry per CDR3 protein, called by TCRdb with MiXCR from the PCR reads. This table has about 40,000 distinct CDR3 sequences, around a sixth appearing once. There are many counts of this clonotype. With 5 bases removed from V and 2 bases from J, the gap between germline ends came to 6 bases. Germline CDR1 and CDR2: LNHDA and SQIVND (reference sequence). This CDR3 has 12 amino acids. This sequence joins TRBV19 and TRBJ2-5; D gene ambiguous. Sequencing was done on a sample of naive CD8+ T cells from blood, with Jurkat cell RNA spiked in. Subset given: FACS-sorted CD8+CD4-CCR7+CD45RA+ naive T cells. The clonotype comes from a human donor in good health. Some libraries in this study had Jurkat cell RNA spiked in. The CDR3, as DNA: TGTGCCAGTAGTGCGAGGCAAGAGACCCAGTACTTC. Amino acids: CASSARQETQYF.